The sequence of this T cell receptor (beta chain) was determined in a study of shared T cell receptors in the human thymus. Assay used: immunoSEQ multiplex PCR; TCRdb lists only in-frame clones, some missing. The table has some 660,000 clones, over 75% seen once; the top ten hold roughly 0.0086%. The V and J ends lost 7 bases and 6 bases, in that order; junction bases with no gene match: 17. Germline CDR1 reads SNHLY; CDR2 reads FYNNEI. The CDR3 is 17 amino acids. Separately, the same data were catalogued under a study of human thymus T cells. In that study: Surgeons resected thymus tissue during corrective heart surgery.

The chain couples TRBV2 to TRBJ2-1; TRBD2 matches 8 bases. This receptor was obtained from a boy younger than two with a congenital heart defect. The source material was thymocytes. This CDR3 reads CASTKKPRLALANEQFF. CDR3 sequence (DNA): TGTGCCAGCACTAAAAAGCCCCGACTAGCGTTGGCCAATGAGCAGTTCTTC. Based on the CDR3 plus reference TRBV2 and TRBJ2-1, the full variable domain is EPEVTQTPSHQVTQMGQEVILRCVPISNHLYFYWYRQILGQKVEFLVSFYNNEISEKSEIFDDQFSVERPDGSNFTLKIRSTKLEDSAMYFCASTKKPRLALANEQFFGPGTRLTVL.